The source of this T cell receptor beta chain is a study of T cell responses to AZD1222 COVID-19 vaccine. V was pared by 4 bases and J by 4 bases, with 3 bases of the junction left unmatched. CDR1 and CDR2 from the germline V gene are LNHDA and SQIVND (reference sequence). The CDR3 consists of 15 residues. The repertoire was sequenced with immunoSEQ multiplex PCR; TCRdb's copy has only in-frame clones and lacks some. The table has some 45,000 clones, roughly 88% seen once. Worth noting for this clone: Its specificity is not known.

Overall study results and limits: The repertoires were collected only after the peak T cell response. Donors were mostly white British, more females; clonal diversity possibly underestimated. Per reports, nearly half of all spike-specific TCRs target regions that are unmutated in variants.

The source was peripheral blood, collected 28 days after the second AZD1222 dose. This clonotype was sampled from an adult who received the AZD1222 COVID-19 vaccine. The chain links TRBV19 to TRBJ2-2; TRBD1 aligns across 10 bases. CDR3 coding DNA: TGTGCCAGTAGTAGACGGACAGGGGGCACCGGGGAGCTGTTTTTT. Encoded protein: CASSRRTGGTGELFF.